This T cell receptor beta chain was sequenced in a study of vaccination and CD4 T cells after COVID-19. V gave up 0 bases and J gave up 2 bases, with 8 bases separating them. The CDR3 extends over 13 amino acids. The germline CDR1 and CDR2 sequences are GTSNPN and SVGIG (reference sequence). The sample's treatment: 10-day PBMC culture with coronavirus spike peptide pools or control peptides (ViraFEST assay). Each well held 2 million to 2.5 million PBMCs in IL-2 (about 10 IU/ml) medium with approximately 9.2 ug/ml peptide pools. Negative selection recovered the CD4+ T cells once they had spent around 11 days in culture. An Oncomine TCR Beta short-read assay was used to sequence the DNA from cultured CD4+ T cells. TCRdb redid the calling of the PCR reads with MiXCR, one entry per CDR3 protein. The repertoire holds about 12,000 distinct CDR3 sequences, around a third seen once, with around an eighth in the top ten.

In regard to this clonotype: Its target is not known.

V gene TRBV30 combines with J gene TRBJ2-7; D is undetermined. This clonotype was sampled from a human donor who had recovered from COVID-19. The input for sequencing was CD4+ T cells from blood, cultured in vitro, taken after SARS-CoV-2 vaccination. The CDR3 region is CAWSVRVTYEQYF. As DNA, the CDR3 is TGTGCCTGGAGTGTTAGGGTGACCTACGAGCAGTACTTC.